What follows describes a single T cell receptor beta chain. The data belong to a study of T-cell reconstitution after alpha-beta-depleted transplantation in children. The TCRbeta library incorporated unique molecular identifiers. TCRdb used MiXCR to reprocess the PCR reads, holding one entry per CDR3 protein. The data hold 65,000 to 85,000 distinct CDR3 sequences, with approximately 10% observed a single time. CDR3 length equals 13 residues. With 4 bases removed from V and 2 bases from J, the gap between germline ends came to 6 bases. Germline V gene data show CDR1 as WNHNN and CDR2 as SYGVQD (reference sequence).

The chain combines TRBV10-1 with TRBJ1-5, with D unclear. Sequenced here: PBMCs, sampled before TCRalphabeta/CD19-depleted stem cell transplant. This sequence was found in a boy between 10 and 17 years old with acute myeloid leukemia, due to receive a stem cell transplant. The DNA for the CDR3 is TGCGCCAGCAGTGTTAGGGGCAATCAGCCCCAGCATTTT. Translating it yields CASSVRGNQPQHF.